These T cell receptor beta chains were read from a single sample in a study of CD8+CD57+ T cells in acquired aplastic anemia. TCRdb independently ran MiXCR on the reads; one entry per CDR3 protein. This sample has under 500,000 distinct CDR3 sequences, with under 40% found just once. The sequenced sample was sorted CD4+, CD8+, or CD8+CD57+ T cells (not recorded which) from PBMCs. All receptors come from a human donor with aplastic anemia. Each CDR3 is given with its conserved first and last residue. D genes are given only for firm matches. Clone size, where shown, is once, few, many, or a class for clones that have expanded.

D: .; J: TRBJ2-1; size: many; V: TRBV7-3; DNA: TGTGCCAGCAGCTTAACGGGGGTAGGCGAGCAGTTCTTC; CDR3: CASSLTGVGEQFF
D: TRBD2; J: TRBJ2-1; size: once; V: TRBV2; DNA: TGTGCCAGCAGCGTTAGCGGGAGCCATGAGCAGTTCTTC; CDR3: CASSVSGSHEQFF
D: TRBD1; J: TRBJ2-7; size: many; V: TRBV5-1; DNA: TGCGCCAGCAGCCAGGGGGCTATCTACGAGCAGTACTTC; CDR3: CASSQGAIYEQYF
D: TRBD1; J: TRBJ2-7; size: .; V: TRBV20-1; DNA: TGCAGTGCTAGAGATGACGGGACAGGGGCCTACGAGCAGTACTTC; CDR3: CSARDDGTGAYEQYF
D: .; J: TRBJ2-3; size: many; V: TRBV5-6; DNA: TGTGCCAGCAGCTTGGATAGAGATACGCAGTATTTT; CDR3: CASSLDRDTQYF
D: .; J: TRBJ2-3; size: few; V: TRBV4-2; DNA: TGTGCCAGCAGCCAGGCGGGGGCCCTACTAAGCACAGATACGCAGTATTTT; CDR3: CASSQAGALLSTDTQYF
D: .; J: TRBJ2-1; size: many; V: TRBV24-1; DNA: TGTGCCACCAGCGCTTTAGGGGGGAATGAGCAGTTCTTC; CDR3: CATSALGGNEQFF
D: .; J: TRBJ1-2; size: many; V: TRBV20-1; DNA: TGCAGTGCCCGGGACGTCCTGGTCCGCTACACCTTC; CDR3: CSARDVLVRYTF
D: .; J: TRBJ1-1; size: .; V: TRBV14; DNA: TGTGCCAGCAGCCGAAAGACAGGAGGGGTAATGAACACTGAAGCTTTCTTT; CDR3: CASSRKTGGVMNTEAFF
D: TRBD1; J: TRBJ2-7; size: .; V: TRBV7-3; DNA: TGTGCCAGCAGTCCCACCGGGACAGGCCCCGAGCAGTACTTC; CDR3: CASSPTGTGPEQYF
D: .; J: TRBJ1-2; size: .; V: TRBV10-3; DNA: TGTGCCATCAGCCAGCAGCTTAGTTCCCCTGAGGTCAACTATGGCTACACCTTC; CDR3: CAISQQLSSPEVNYGYTF
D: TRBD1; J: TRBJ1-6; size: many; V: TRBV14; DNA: TGTGCCAGCAGCCAAGAGACAGGGGGCTATTCACCCCTCCACTTT; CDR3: CASSQETGGYSPLHF
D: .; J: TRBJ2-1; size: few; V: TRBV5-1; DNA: TGCGCCAGCAGCTTGGCTGGTCAGCTTCTTATCCAGTTCTTC; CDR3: CASSLAGQLLIQFF
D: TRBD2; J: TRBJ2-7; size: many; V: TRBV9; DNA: TGTGCCAGCAGCGTAGATCCTAGCGGGAGGAACGAGCAGTACTTC; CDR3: CASSVDPSGRNEQYF
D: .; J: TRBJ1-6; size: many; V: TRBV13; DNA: TGTGCCAGCAGCGTGGGGGGTAATTCACCCCTCCACTTT; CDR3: CASSVGGNSPLHF
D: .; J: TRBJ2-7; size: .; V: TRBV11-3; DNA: TGTGCCAGCAGCCAAGTAGGGGGGGGGTCCTACGAGCAGTACTTC; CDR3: CASSQVGGGSYEQYF
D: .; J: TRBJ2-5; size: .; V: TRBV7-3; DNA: TGTGCCAGCAGCTCTATTAAGGGTCAGGACAAGAAGGAGACCCAGTACTTC; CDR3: CASSSIKGQDKKETQYF
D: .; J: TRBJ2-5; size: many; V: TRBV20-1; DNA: TGCAGTGCTAGTTTGCGGATCCAAGAGACCCAGTACTTC; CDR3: CSASLRIQETQYF
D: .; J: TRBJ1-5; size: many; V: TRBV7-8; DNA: TGTGCCAGCAGCTTTCTCGGGACCTCCGATCAGCCCCAGCATTTT; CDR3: CASSFLGTSDQPQHF
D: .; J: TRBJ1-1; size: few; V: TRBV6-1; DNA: TGTGCCAGCAGTGATTGGGGACGGCTCATGAACACTGAAGCTTTCTTT; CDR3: CASSDWGRLMNTEAFF
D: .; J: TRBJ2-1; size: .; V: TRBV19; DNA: TGTGCCAGTAGTGGGGGAGTGGTCTTGCAGTTCTTC; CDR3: CASSGGVVLQFF
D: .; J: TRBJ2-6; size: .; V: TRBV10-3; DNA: TGTGCCAGCAGTGGAATGTCTGGGGCCAACGTCCTGACTTTC; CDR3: CASSGMSGANVLTF
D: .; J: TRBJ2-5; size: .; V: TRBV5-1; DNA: TGCGCCAGCAGCATCGGGCGGGTGGCTCAAGAGACCCAGTACTTC; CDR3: CASSIGRVAQETQYF
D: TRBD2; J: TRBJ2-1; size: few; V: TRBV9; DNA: TGTGCCAGCAGCGACTCCGGGACTAGTGGGTATGAGCAGTTCTTC; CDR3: CASSDSGTSGYEQFF
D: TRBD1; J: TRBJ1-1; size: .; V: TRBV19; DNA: TGTGCCAGCTCACAGGACAGGCACGTGGGGAACACTGAAGCTTTCTTT; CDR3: CASSQDRHVGNTEAFF
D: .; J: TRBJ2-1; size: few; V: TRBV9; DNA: TGTGCCAGCAGCGCAATAGCGAACTCCTACAATGAGCAGTTCTTC; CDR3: CASSAIANSYNEQFF
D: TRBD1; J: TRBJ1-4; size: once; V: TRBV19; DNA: TGTGCCAGCCGAACAGGGGCACCGGGGGAAAAACTGTTTTTT; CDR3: CASRTGAPGEKLFF
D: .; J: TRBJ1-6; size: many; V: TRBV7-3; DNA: TGTGCCAGCAGCTTTACGAGCTCCTATAATTCACCCCTCCACTTT; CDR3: CASSFTSSYNSPLHF
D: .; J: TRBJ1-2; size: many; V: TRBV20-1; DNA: TGCAGTGCTAGTTTGAGTTATGGCTACACCTTC; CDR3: CSASLSYGYTF
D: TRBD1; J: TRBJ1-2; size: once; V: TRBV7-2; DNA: TGTGCCAGCAGCTCTATGACAGGGGTGGGCTATGGCTACACCTTC; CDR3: CASSSMTGVGYGYTF
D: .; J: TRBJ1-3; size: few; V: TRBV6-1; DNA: TGTGCCAGCAGTGAGGGACTGCGCTCTGGAAACACCATATATTTT; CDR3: CASSEGLRSGNTIYF
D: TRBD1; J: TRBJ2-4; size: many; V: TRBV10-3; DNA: TGTGCCATCAGTGAGGGACAGGGGGGAGGCAAAAACATTCAGTACTTC; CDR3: CAISEGQGGGKNIQYF
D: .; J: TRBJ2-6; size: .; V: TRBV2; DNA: TGTGCCAGCAGTGTTCGGGCCAACGTCCTGACTTTC; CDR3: CASSVRANVLTF
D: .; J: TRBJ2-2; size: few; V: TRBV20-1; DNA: TGCAGTGCTAGGGGCAGGGGGAACACCGGGGAGCTGTTTTTT; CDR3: CSARGRGNTGELFF
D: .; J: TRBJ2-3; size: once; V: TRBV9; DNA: TGTGCCAGCACCGGCAGAGCGGATATAACCGATACGCAGTATTTT; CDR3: CASTGRADITDTQYF
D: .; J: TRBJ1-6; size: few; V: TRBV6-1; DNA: TGTGCCAGCAGTCCCGACATGAGGCTGGTCTATTCACCCCTCCACTTT; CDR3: CASSPDMRLVYSPLHF
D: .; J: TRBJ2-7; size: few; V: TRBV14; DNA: TGTGCCAGCAGCCAAGATCCCCACGAGCAGTACTTC; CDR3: CASSQDPHEQYF
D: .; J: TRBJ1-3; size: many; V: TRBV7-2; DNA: TGTGCCAGCAGCTTAAGGACGGGTCAAGCCGGAAACACCATATATTTT; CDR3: CASSLRTGQAGNTIYF
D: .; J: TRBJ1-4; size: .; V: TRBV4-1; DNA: TGCGCCAGCAGCCACTTAGCATTCAAACTGTTTTTT; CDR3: CASSHLAFKLFF
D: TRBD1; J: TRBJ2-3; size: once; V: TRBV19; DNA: TGTGCCACGAGACAGGGAGGCACAGATACGCAGTATTTT; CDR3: CATRQGGTDTQYF
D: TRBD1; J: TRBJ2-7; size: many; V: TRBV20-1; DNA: TGCAGTGCGGCGGACGCGGGACAGGGGATCTACGAGCAGTACTTC; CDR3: CSAADAGQGIYEQYF
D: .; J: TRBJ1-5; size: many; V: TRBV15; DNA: TGTGCCACCAGCAGAGATCGGGGAAATCAGCCCCAGCATTTT; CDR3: CATSRDRGNQPQHF
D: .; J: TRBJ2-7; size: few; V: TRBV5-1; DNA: TGCGCCAGCAGCTTGGTCGGGGGACCCCTTGGGTACGAGCAGTACTTC; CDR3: CASSLVGGPLGYEQYF
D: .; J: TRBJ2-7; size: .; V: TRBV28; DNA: TGTGCCAGCAGTTTAGTAGGGGTTGCCTACGAGCAGTACTTC; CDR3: CASSLVGVAYEQYF
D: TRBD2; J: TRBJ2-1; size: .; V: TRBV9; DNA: TGTGCCAGCAGCGAGAAACTAGCGAATGAGCAGTTCTTC; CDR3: CASSEKLANEQFF